This TCR beta chain was sequenced for a study of cytomegalovirus exposure and HLA in healthy donors. The wider study: It was reported in a later analysis that the 90 to 150 validation repertoires used the same platform as the approximately 620 first-cohort repertoires.

The CDR3 totals 15 residues. CDR1 and CDR2 from the germline V gene are MNHNY and SVGAGI (reference sequence). V lost 2 bases to trimming and J lost 7 bases, with 14 bases between them. As regards this clone: Its antigen is undetermined.

Notes on the study in general: Cytomegalovirus association was listed for 150 to 200 TCR beta chains. Three chains linked to CMV were shown in vitro to be specific for CMV antigens.

Using immunoSEQ multiplex PCR, the repertoire was profiled, and TCRdb retains in-frame clones only, with some absent. Among around 150,000 clones listed, approximately 89% were seen once. This TCR derives from a man younger than 30 in good health and CMV-seronegative. The V call is TRBV6-6, the J call TRBJ2-2; no reliable D call. Sequencing was performed on PBMCs. The CDR3 DNA is TGTGCCAGCAGTTACACCCCTCCTCCCAGCGGGGAGCTGTTTTTT. This translates into CASSYTPPPSGELFF.